One sample yielded the 18 T cell receptor beta chains listed below, sequenced in a study of shared clonotypes between healthy human individuals. Clones were sequenced by immunoSEQ multiplex PCR, and TCRdb holds only the in-frame ones, with some missing. The sample lists about 600,000 clones, 97% occurring once. The specimen sequenced was naive CD4+ T cells sorted from blood. This sample's subset: CD45RA+ positively selected. The receptors come from a woman aged 30 to 39 in good health.

Regarding this clone: This sample includes further DNA sequences coding for the same CDR3. The chain combines TRBV5-1 with TRBJ2-3, with 12 positions matching TRBD2. With 1 base clipped from V and 3 bases from J, the junction kept 3 bases outside the gene matches. Germline values: CDR1 SGHRS, CDR2 YFSETQ. This CDR3 comprises 16 residues. Here the CDR3 DNA reads TGCGCCAGCAGCTTGTTTCTAGCGGGAGGGACAGATACGCAGTATTTT. Protein sequence: CASSLFLAGGTDTQYF.

The V call is TRBV30, the J call TRBJ2-2, with a weak D call TRBD1 (5 bases). The germline V gene encodes CDR1 GTSNPN and CDR2 SVGIG (reference sequence). The CDR3 is 13 amino acids. V gave up 3 bases and J gave up 5 bases, with 10 bases separating them. The CDR3 nucleotides are TGTGCCTGGAGCGCTACAGGTACCGGGGAGCTGTTTTTT. Protein sequence: CAWSATGTGELFF.

The CDR3 spells CASSYSSVTGELFF. CDR3 DNA: TGTGCCAGCAGTTACTCTTCCGTTACCGGGGAGCTGTTTTTT. The chain recombines TRBV6-6 with TRBJ2-2; D uncertain. V lost 0 bases to trimming and J lost 5 bases, with 7 bases between them. The germline CDR1 and CDR2 sequences are MNHNY and SVGAGI (reference sequence). The CDR3 consists of 14 residues.

V gene TRBV10-3 combines with J gene TRBJ2-1; D is unclear. Trimming stripped 2 bases from V and 8 bases from J, with 7 bases between. CDR1 ENHRY and CDR2 SYGVKD come from the germline V gene. The CDR3 extends over 12 amino acids. In DNA, the CDR3 is TGTGCCATCAGTGAGCAAGGCTATGAGCAGTTCTTC. Translated, it gives CAISEQGYEQFF.

This rearrangement joins TRBV2 to TRBJ2-6; weak D call: TRBD1 (6 bases). The CDR3 length is 15 residues. Trimming removed 6 bases at V and 4 bases at J, with 13 bases between. CDR1 and CDR2 (germline): SNHLY, FYNNEI. In nucleotides, the CDR3 is TGTGCCAGCAGCGATCGACAGGCCGGGGCCAACGTCCTGACTTTC. This encodes CASSDRQAGANVLTF. The variable domain in full, completed from reference TRBV2 and TRBJ2-6, reads EPEVTQTPSHQVTQMGQEVILRCVPISNHLYFYWYRQILGQKVEFLVSFYNNEISEKSEIFDDQFSVERPDGSNFTLKIRSTKLEDSAMYFCASSDRQAGANVLTFGAGSRLTVL.

The chain carries TRBV5-1 and TRBJ1-1, with D possibly being TRBD1 (6 bases). V gave up 4 bases and J gave up 6 bases, with 13 bases separating them. CDR3 size: 13 residues. Germline V lookup: CDR1 SGHRS, CDR2 YFSETQ. The CDR3 sequence is CASSSRDTAEAFF. CDR3 nucleotides: TGCGCCAGCAGCAGCCGGGACACCGCTGAAGCTTTCTTT.

This sequence joins TRBV7-9 and TRBJ1-2; TRBD1 matches 8 bases. J lost 7 bases, V lost 3 bases, and 7 bases had no gene match. Germline loops: CDR1 SEHNR, CDR2 FQNEAQ (reference sequence). The CDR3 is made up of 14 amino acids. The CDR3 reads CASSFLDRGGGYTF. In DNA form, the CDR3 reads TGTGCCAGCAGCTTTTTAGACAGGGGAGGTGGCTACACCTTC.

The gene calls are TRBV7-2 and TRBJ2-7, with TRBD2 matching over 7 bases. Germline loops: CDR1 SGHTA, CDR2 FQGNSA. The CDR3 contains 13 residues. V lost 5 bases and J lost 4; bases outside the gene matches: 5. CDR3 loop: CASSGGTTYEQYF. CDR3 coding DNA: TGTGCCAGCAGCGGCGGGACTACTTACGAGCAGTACTTC.

In regard to this clone: Other DNA sequences within the sample encode an identical CDR3. The chain joins TRBV5-1 to TRBJ1-3; D gene uncertain. V lost 0 bases and J lost 4, with 8 bases in between. This CDR3 spans 14 amino acids. Germline CDR1 reads SGHRS; CDR2 reads YFSETQ. CDR3 nucleotide sequence: TGCGCCAGCAGCTTGGGGGCGGGCGGAAACACCATATATTTT. Translating it yields CASSLGAGGNTIYF.

The rearrangement links TRBV28 to TRBJ1-1; no firm D call. The V gene lost 3 bases and the J gene lost 1 base, with 9 bases spanning the gap. Germline lookup yields CDR1 MDHEN and CDR2 SYDVKM. The CDR3 sequence is 14 residues long. The CDR3 DNA reads TGTGCCAGCAGTTTTGACGGCCCGAACACTGAAGCTTTCTTT. Residues: CASSFDGPNTEAFF.

This clone appeared a single time. The chain employs TRBV27 and TRBJ2-1; 9 bases match TRBD1. Germline CDR1 reads MNHEY; CDR2 reads SMNVEV (reference sequence). V shed 4 bases, J shed 6 bases, and the junction held 7 bases outside the gene matches. This CDR3 is 15 amino acids long. CDR3 coding DNA: TGTGCCAGCAGTTCGACAGGGGGTCTTTCCAATGAGCAGTTCTTC. Translated, it gives CASSSTGGLSNEQFF.

The V and J genes are TRBV19 and TRBJ2-1; TRBD2 agrees at 11 bases. Germline assignment: CDR1 LNHDA and CDR2 SQIVND (reference sequence). J lost 5 bases, V lost 5 bases, and 5 bases had no gene match. CDR3 length equals 15 residues. The CDR3 coding sequence is TGTGCCAGTAGTCCGCTAGCGGGAGGAAACAATGAGCAGTTCTTC. Translated, it gives CASSPLAGGNNEQFF.

This clone was recorded once. CDR3 sequence reads: CASSLGRGRINTEAFF. The DNA for the CDR3 is TGTGCCAGCAGCTTGGGGCGGGGCAGGATTAACACTGAAGCTTTCTTT. The rearrangement links TRBV5-5 to TRBJ1-1, with a tentative D call TRBD1 (5 bases). The CDR3 has 16 amino acids. The V gene lost 0 bases and the J gene lost 2 bases, with 14 bases spanning the gap. Germline V gene sequence: CDR1 SGHKS, CDR2 YYEKEE (reference sequence). The variable domain in full, with the rest retrieved from reference TRBV5-5 and TRBJ1-1, is DAGVTQSPTHLIKTRGQQVTLRCSPISGHKSVSWYQQVLGQGPQFIFQYYEKEERGRGNFPDRFSARQFPNYSSELNVNALLLGDSALYLCASSLGRGRINTEAFFGQGTRLTVV.

The V and J genes are TRBV28 and TRBJ2-3; 9 bases align to TRBD1. This CDR3 spans 16 amino acids. After removal of 3 bases from V and 2 bases from J, the junction contained 6 bases not matched to a gene. Germline CDR1 is MDHEN and CDR2 is SYDVKM. The CDR3 nucleotides read TGTGCCAGCAGTTTCTTGGGACAGGGCTTCACAGATACGCAGTATTTT. Protein: CASSFLGQGFTDTQYF.

The rearrangement links TRBV27 to TRBJ2-2, with D perhaps matching TRBD1 (5 bases). Trimming removed 4 bases at V and 3 bases at J, with 18 bases between. The CDR3 contains 17 residues. Germline CDR1 reads MNHEY; CDR2 reads SMNVEV (reference sequence). The CDR3 loop reads CASSYLGWGHDTGELFF. CDR3 nucleotide sequence: TGTGCCAGCAGTTACCTAGGTTGGGGCCACGACACCGGGGAGCTGTTTTTT.

This sequence joins TRBV21-1 and TRBJ2-1; the table's D call of TRBD2 was not tested on the DNA. TRBV21-1 is given as a pseudogene. This CDR3 has 15 amino acids. The chain's CDR3 is CASSKLAPPYNEQFF. Written as DNA, the CDR3 is TGTGCCAGCAGCAAATTAGCACCCCCGTACAATGAGCAGTTCTTC.

This chain links TRBV10-3 with TRBJ1-1, with 10 bases fitting TRBD1. Germline CDR1 reads ENHRY; CDR2 reads SYGVKD. This CDR3 comprises 12 residues. Trimming took 10 bases from V and 6 from J; bases not matched to a gene: 5. The CDR3 DNA sequence: TGTGCCACGGACAGGGGGAATTCTGAAGCTTTCTTT. It codes for CATDRGNSEAFF.

The chain couples TRBV6-5 to TRBJ1-1; D remains ambiguous. The V end was cut by 6 bases, the J end by 0 bases, with 11 bases between. The CDR3 loop spans 14 amino acids. Germline CDR1 reads MNHEY; CDR2 reads SVGAGI. The CDR3 sequence is CASRPDGLNTEAFF. The CDR3 region has the DNA TGTGCCAGCAGGCCGGACGGCCTGAACACTGAAGCTTTCTTT.